These 24 T cell receptor beta chains were all obtained from the same sample, sequenced in a study of T cells in Graves' hyperthyroidism and ophthalmopathy (dated by TCRdb to between 2018 and 2021). The library was generated by multiplex PCR. Sequencing took place on an Illumina HiSeq 2000. Amplification of TCR beta CDR3 regions was carried out from RNA transcripts. For the first round of RT-PCR on the TCR CDR3, the HTBI primer set was used together with the Qiagen OneStep RT-PCR kit. TCRdb handled the public reads itself, with Q25 trimming in fastp and clone calling in MiXCR, and kept productive beta chains. Under each unique CDR3 protein, matching rows form one entry showing the most common genes and DNA. Present in this sample are around 610,000 distinct CDR3 sequences, about 15% of which were seen just once. The leading ten clones occupy around 4.5% of the sample. Sequencing was performed on blood. The origin of the receptors is a woman in her forties with Graves' ophthalmopathy.

This clonotype has ten or more counts. The genes are TRBV12-3 or TRBV12-4 and TRBJ2-7; 7 nucleotides match TRBD1. This CDR3 has 12 residues. After removal of 9 bases from V and 0 bases from J, the junction contained 2 bases not matched to a gene. The CDR3 reads CASGTVSYEQYF. In DNA, the CDR3 is TGTGCCAGTGGGACAGTCTCCTACGAGCAGTACTTC.

There are many counts of this clonotype. This chain joins TRBV7-9 and TRBJ1-5; 8 nucleotides agree with TRBD1. V was pared by 5 bases and J by 3 bases, with 6 bases of the junction left unmatched. The CDR3 covers 15 residues. Germline assignment: CDR1 SEHNR and CDR2 FQNEAQ (reference sequence). CDR3 sequence: CASSLTGADNQPQHF. CDR3 sequence (DNA): TGTGCCAGCAGCCTGACAGGGGCAGACAATCAGCCCCAGCATTTT.

This clonotype was observed at least ten times. This chain joins TRBV4-1 and TRBJ2-7; the match to TRBD1 covers 9 bases. V lost 1 base and J lost 0; bases outside the gene matches: 4. Per germline, CDR1 MGHRA and CDR2 YSYEKL. This CDR3 is built from 16 residues. The CDR3 nucleotides read TGCGCCAGCAGCCAAGGGGGACAGGGCAGCTCCTACGAGCAGTACTTC. Translated: CASSQGGQGSSYEQYF.

Ten or more counts support this clonotype. The J gene is TRBJ1-1, the V gene TRBV27; D gene unclear. V lost 7 bases, J lost 0 bases, and 12 bases lay in between. The CDR3 runs to 14 residues. Germline V gives CDR1 MNHEY, CDR2 SMNVEV (reference sequence). CDR3 residues: CASTRDNMNTEAFF. CDR3 in DNA: TGTGCCAGCACTCGAGATAACATGAACACTGAAGCTTTCTTT.

This clonotype was recorded at least ten times. The chain links TRBV29-1 to TRBJ2-7; 9 bases align to TRBD2. The germline V gene has CDR1 SQVTM and CDR2 ANQGSEA. The V gene end was trimmed by 5 bases and the J gene end by 7 bases; junction bases not matched to a gene: 9. The length of the CDR3 is 13 residues. Here the CDR3 DNA reads TGCAGCGTTCATCTTAGCGGGAGCTCTGAGCAGTACTTC. This gives the protein CSVHLSGSSEQYF.

The V gene is TRBV6-1, the J gene TRBJ1-2; 9 bases line up with TRBD1. The germline V gene encodes CDR1 MNHNS and CDR2 SASEGT. The junction had 11 bases not matched to a gene; V was cut back by 11 bases and J by 7 bases. CDR3 size: 13 residues. Written as DNA, the CDR3 is TGTGCCGGGGAACGGGACAGGGATACTGGCTACACCTTC. It is translated as CAGERDRDTGYTF.

The gene calls are TRBV2 and TRBJ2-7, with D possibly being TRBD1 or TRBD2 (5 bases each). CDR3 size: 14 residues. The ends were cut back, 6 bases at V and 0 bases at J, with 12 bases in the middle. The germline CDR1 and CDR2 sequences are SNHLY and FYNNEI. The CDR3 protein is CASRTRGGSYEQYF. The CDR3 coding sequence is TGTGCCAGCAGGACCCGTGGGGGCTCCTACGAGCAGTACTTC.

In this sample, this clonotype turned up many times. This chain connects TRBV12-3 or TRBV12-4 to TRBJ2-2; tentative D call: TRBD2 (6 bases). The V end was cut by 6 bases, the J end by 1 base, with 12 bases between. The CDR3 has 15 residues. The CDR3 sequence is CASSPPSVNTGELFF. The CDR3 region has the DNA TGTGCCAGCAGCCCCCCTAGCGTGAACACCGGGGAGCTGTTTTTT.

The V and J genes are TRBV6-2 or TRBV6-3 and TRBJ2-2; TRBD2 matches 7 bases. CDR1 is MNHEY and CDR2 is SVGEGT in the germline V gene. The ends lost 6 bases at V and 0 bases at J; junction bases unmatched: 4. The CDR3 consists of 15 residues. CDR3 sequence reads: CASRSSGANTGELFF. DNA of the CDR3: TGTGCCAGCAGATCTAGCGGTGCGAACACCGGGGAGCTGTTTTTT.

V is TRBV30 and J is TRBJ2-5; D is unresolved. The germline CDR1 and CDR2 sequences are GTSNPN and SVGIG (reference sequence). Trimming stripped 1 base from V and 0 bases from J, with 9 bases between. This CDR3 spans 14 amino acids. The CDR3 DNA reads TGTGCCTGGAGTGCGAGACACCACCAAGAGACCCAGTACTTC. As protein: CAWSARHHQETQYF.

This clonotype has more than one count but fewer than ten. This chain's CDR3 is CASSLPSTGRYEQYF. The CDR3 nucleotides are TGTGCCAGCAGTCTTCCTTCCACAGGGAGGTACGAGCAGTACTTC. The V call is TRBV28, the J call TRBJ2-7; D could derive from TRBD1 or TRBD2 (6 bases each). The CDR3 spans 15 residues. Germline V lookup: CDR1 MDHEN, CDR2 SYDVKM. Trimming pared 5 bases from V and 4 bases from J, leaving 18 bases between.

This clonotype was seen many times. J is TRBJ2-7 and V is TRBV28, with TRBD1 matching 8 bases. Germline trimming cut 5 bases from V and 5 bases from J; bases unmatched to any gene: 8. The germline V gene encodes CDR1 MDHEN and CDR2 SYDVKM. CDR3 length: 14 amino acids. CDR3 DNA sequence: TGTGCCAGCAGTCCTCAGGGGGCTAGGGACGAGCAGTACTTC. Protein: CASSPQGARDEQYF. The entire variable domain, with the rest obtained from reference TRBV28 and TRBJ2-7, is as follows: DVKVTQSSRYLVKRTGEKVFLECVQDMDHENMFWYRQDPGLGLRLIYFSYDVKMKEKGDIPEGYSVSREKKERFSLILESASTNQTSMYLCASSPQGARDEQYFGPGTRLTVT.

This clonotype was detected many times. This sequence joins TRBV24-1 and TRBJ2-1; D gene ambiguous. The germline V gene encodes CDR1 KGHDR and CDR2 SFDVKD. V was shortened by 3 bases and J by 9 bases, with 11 bases between the two germline ends. This CDR3 spans 13 amino acids. Here the CDR3 DNA reads TGTGCCACCAGTGATCCCACCGGTCCTGAGCAGTTCTTC. Its protein product is CATSDPTGPEQFF.

There are many counts of this clonotype. The CDR3 loop reads CSAIKGGTEAFF. The CDR3 DNA sequence: TGCAGTGCCATTAAGGGGGGAACTGAAGCTTTCTTT. V and J are TRBV20-1 and TRBJ1-1; D possibly corresponds to TRBD1 (6 bases). The CDR3 consists of 12 residues. V shed 6 bases and J shed 5 bases, with 13 bases lying between them. CDR1 is DFQATT, CDR2 SNEGSKA, per germline (reference sequence).

This clonotype was counted many times. The V and J genes are TRBV20-1 and TRBJ1-1; perhaps TRBD1 as D (6 bases). Germline values: CDR1 DFQATT, CDR2 SNEGSKA (reference sequence). The CDR3 covers 15 residues. The V end was cut by 3 bases, the J end by 4 bases, with 18 bases between. CDR3 coding DNA: TGCAGTGCTAGGGACAGCAGGAGGTTAGGCACTGAAGCTTTCTTT. This sequence encodes CSARDSRRLGTEAFF.

The chain joins TRBV28 to TRBJ1-1, with no clear D. Trimming removed 7 bases from V and 7 bases from J, with 13 bases in between. The CDR3 covers 12 residues. In germline, CDR1 is MDHEN, CDR2 SYDVKM. The CDR3 nucleotides read TGTGCCAGCACCCATGGGGAATTTGAAGCTTTCTTT. Its protein product is CASTHGEFEAFF.

V gene TRBV18 combines with J gene TRBJ1-1, with TRBD1 matching 8 bases. The CDR3 sequence is 13 residues long. The germline V gene has CDR1 KGHSH and CDR2 LQKENI. V shed 5 bases, J shed 6 bases, and the junction held 5 bases outside the gene matches. The CDR3 loop reads CASSSDRESEAFF. The CDR3, as DNA: TGTGCCAGCTCATCGGACAGGGAGTCTGAAGCTTTCTTT.

This clonotype was picked up a small number of times. The chain links TRBV30 to TRBJ2-7, with D possibly being TRBD1 or TRBD2 (7 bases each). The germline CDR1 and CDR2 sequences are GTSNPN and SVGIG (reference sequence). This CDR3 has 14 residues. V lost 7 bases and J 3 bases, leaving 19 bases between the germline ends. The CDR3 DNA follows: TGTGCCTCGGACAAGCGGGACAGCCGCTACGAGCAGTACTTC. Protein product: CASDKRDSRYEQYF.

This clonotype has a count of ten or more. This rearrangement joins TRBV12-3 or TRBV12-4 to TRBJ1-1, with a possible D match to TRBD1 (5 bases). The CDR3 is 15 amino acids. V was shortened by 1 base and J by 6 bases, with 15 bases between the two germline ends. Here the CDR3 reads CASSLEKGQGAEAFF. The CDR3 coding sequence is TGTGCCAGCAGTTTAGAAAAGGGTCAGGGCGCTGAAGCTTTCTTT.

This clonotype was counted between two and nine times. This chain joins TRBV18 and TRBJ1-1; D uncertain. CDR1 and CDR2 from the germline V gene are KGHSH and LQKENI. The CDR3 runs to 15 residues. The germline V and J ends were trimmed by 4 bases and 5 bases, with 17 bases remaining between them. In nucleotides, the CDR3 is TGTGCCAGCTCACTACCACCGGGTACGGGGACTGAAGCTTTCTTT. Amino acids: CASSLPPGTGTEAFF.

This clonotype was recorded many times. J is TRBJ2-7 and V is TRBV12-3 or TRBV12-4; D gene uncertain. V was trimmed by 3 bases and J by 6 bases, leaving 18 bases between them. There are 15 residues in the CDR3. The CDR3 region is CASSFSSKGSGEQYF. Here the CDR3 DNA reads TGTGCCAGCAGTTTTTCGTCTAAGGGTTCGGGCGAGCAGTACTTC.

Ten or more counts support this clonotype. This chain joins TRBV6-2 or TRBV6-3 and TRBJ1-2; 7 bases are shared with TRBD1. The CDR3 has 14 residues. The germline CDR1 and CDR2 sequences are MNHEY and SVGEGT. V dropped 2 bases and J dropped 6; count of bases not matched to a gene: 6. The CDR3 spells CASSYPTGFNGYTF. In nucleotides, the CDR3 is TGTGCCAGCAGTTACCCGACAGGGTTTAATGGCTACACCTTC.

As regards this clonotype: Since a much larger clone is just one base distant, this may be a read error. The J gene is TRBJ1-5, the V gene TRBV19, with a tentative D call TRBD1 (5 bases). Germline CDR1 reads LNHDA; CDR2 reads SQIVND (reference sequence). The CDR3 has 15 amino acids. DNA for the CDR3: TGTGTCAGTAGTCAGACATGGACCGGGGGGTGGGCCCAGCATTTT. Translating it yields CVSSQTWTGGWAQHF.

The sample holds many counts of this clonotype. The V and J genes are TRBV28 and TRBJ2-2; the D gene is possibly TRBD2 (5 bases). The CDR3 sequence is 12 residues long. Between the trimmed V and J ends, which lost 2 bases and 14 bases, there was a span of 12 bases. Germline CDR1 reads MDHEN; CDR2 reads SYDVKM. The CDR3 coding sequence is TGTGCCAGCAGTTTAAGGACTTCGCCTCTGTTTTTT. Encoded protein: CASSLRTSPLFF.